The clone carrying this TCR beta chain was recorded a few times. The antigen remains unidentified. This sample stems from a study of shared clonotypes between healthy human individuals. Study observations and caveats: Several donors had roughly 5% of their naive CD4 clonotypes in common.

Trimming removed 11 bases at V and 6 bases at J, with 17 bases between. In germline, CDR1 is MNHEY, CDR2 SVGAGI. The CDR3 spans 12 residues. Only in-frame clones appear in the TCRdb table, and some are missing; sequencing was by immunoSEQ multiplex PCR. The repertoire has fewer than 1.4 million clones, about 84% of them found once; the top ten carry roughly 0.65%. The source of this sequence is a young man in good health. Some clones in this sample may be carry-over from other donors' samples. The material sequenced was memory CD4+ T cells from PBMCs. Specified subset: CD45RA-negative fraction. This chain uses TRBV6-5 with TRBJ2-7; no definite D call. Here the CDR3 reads CASKEAYGEQYF. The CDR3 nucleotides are TGTGCCTCCAAGGAAGCGTACGGCGAGCAGTACTTC.